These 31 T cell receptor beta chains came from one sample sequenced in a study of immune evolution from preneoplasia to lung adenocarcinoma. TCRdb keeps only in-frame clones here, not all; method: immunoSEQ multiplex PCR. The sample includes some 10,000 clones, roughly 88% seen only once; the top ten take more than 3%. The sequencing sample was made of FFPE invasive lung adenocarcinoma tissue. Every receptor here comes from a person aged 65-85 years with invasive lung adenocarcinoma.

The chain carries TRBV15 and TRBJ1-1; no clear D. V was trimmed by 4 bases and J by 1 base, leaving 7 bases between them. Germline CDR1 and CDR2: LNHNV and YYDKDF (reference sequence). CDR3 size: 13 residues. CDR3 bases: TGTGCCACCAGCATTGTCCCGAACACTGAAGCTTTCTTT. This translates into CATSIVPNTEAFF.

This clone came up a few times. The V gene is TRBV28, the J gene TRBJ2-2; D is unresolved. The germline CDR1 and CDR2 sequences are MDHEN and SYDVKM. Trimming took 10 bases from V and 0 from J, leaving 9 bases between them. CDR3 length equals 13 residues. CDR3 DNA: TGTGCCACGCTCGGAGCGAACACCGGGGAGCTGTTTTTT. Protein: CATLGANTGELFF. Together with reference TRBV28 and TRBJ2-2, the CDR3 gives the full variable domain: DVKVTQSSRYLVKRTGEKVFLECVQDMDHENMFWYRQDPGLGLRLIYFSYDVKMKEKGDIPEGYSVSREKKERFSLILESASTNQTSMYLCATLGANTGELFFGEGSRLTVL.

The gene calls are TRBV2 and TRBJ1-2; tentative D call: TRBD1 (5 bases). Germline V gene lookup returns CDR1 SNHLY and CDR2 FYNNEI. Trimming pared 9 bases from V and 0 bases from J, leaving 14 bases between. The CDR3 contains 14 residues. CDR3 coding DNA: TGTGCCAGTTCCCCGGACACTGCTAACTATGGCTACACCTTC. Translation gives CASSPDTANYGYTF.

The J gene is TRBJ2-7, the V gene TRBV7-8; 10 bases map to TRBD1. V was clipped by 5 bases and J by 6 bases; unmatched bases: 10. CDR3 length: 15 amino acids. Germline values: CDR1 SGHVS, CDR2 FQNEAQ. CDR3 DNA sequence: TGTGCCAGCAGCCCCGACCGGGACAGGGGCCTCGAGCAGTACTTC. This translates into CASSPDRDRGLEQYF.

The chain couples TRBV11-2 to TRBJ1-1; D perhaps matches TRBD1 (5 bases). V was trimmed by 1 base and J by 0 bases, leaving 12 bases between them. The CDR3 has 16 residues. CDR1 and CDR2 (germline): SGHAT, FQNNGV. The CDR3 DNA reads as TGTGCCAGCAGCTTAGGGGCCACGGGGGTGAACACTGAAGCTTTCTTT. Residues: CASSLGATGVNTEAFF.

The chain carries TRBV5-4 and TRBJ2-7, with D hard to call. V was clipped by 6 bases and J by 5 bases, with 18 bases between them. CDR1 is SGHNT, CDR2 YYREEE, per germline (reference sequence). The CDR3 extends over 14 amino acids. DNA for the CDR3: TGTGCCAGCATTTCAAACGTGGGGTCCAACGAGCAGTACTTC. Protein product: CASISNVGSNEQYF.

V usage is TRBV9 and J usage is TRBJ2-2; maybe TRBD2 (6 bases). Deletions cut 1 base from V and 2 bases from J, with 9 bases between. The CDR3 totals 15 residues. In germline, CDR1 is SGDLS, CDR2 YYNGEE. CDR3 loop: CASSVLAGNTGELFF. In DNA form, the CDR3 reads TGTGCCAGCAGCGTATTGGCGGGAAACACCGGGGAGCTGTTTTTT.

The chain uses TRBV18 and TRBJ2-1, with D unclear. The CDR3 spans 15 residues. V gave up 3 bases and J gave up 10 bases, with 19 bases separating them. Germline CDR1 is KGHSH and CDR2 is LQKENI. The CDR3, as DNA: TGTGCCAGCTCACCGATCCTAGGAGAAGTCCAAGAGCAGTTCTTC. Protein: CASSPILGEVQEQFF.

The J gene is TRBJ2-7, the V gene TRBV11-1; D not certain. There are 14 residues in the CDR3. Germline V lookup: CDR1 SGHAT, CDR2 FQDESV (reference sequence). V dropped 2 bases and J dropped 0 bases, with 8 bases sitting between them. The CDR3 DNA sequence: TGTGCCAGCAGCTTATTTGACAACTCCTACGAGCAGTACTTC. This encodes CASSLFDNSYEQYF.

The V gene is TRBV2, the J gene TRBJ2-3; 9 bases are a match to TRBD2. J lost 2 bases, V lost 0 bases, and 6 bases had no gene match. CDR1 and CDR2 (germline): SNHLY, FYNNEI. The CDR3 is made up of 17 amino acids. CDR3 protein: CASSEANSGGLTDTQYF. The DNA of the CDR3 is TGTGCCAGCAGTGAAGCCAACAGCGGGGGGCTCACAGATACGCAGTATTTT.

The CDR3: CASSEGGTGQPQHF. CDR3 coding DNA: TGTGCCAGCAGTGAAGGGGGAACTGGCCAGCCCCAGCATTTT. This sequence joins TRBV2 and TRBJ1-5; unclear D gene. Germline values: CDR1 SNHLY, CDR2 FYNNEI. Trimming stripped 1 base from V and 7 bases from J, with 11 bases between. The CDR3 contains 14 residues.

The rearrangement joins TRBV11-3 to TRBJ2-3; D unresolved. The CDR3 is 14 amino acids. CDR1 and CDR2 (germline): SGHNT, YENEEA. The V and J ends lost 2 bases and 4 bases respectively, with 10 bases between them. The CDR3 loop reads CASSLSVRADTQYF. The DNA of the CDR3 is TGTGCCAGCAGCTTATCAGTCCGAGCAGATACGCAGTATTTT.

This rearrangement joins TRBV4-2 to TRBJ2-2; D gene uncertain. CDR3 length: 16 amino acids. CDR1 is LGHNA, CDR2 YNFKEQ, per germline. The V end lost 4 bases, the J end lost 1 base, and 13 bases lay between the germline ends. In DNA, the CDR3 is TGTGCCAGCAGCCCTCATTCCGGGTGGAACACCGGGGAGCTGTTTTTT. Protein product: CASSPHSGWNTGELFF.

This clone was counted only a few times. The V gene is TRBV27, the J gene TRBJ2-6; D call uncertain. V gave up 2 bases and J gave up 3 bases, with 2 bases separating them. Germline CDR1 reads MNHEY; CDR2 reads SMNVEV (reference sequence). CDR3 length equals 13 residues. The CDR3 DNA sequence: TGTGCCAGCAGTTTAAATGGGGCCAACGTCCTGACTTTC. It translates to CASSLNGANVLTF.

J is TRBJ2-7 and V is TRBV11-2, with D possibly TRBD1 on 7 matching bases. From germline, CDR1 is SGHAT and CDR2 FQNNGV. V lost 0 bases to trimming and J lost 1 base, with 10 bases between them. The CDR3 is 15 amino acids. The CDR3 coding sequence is TGTGCCAGCAGCTTAGATCCAGGGGGGTCCTACGAGCAGTACTTC. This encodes CASSLDPGGSYEQYF.

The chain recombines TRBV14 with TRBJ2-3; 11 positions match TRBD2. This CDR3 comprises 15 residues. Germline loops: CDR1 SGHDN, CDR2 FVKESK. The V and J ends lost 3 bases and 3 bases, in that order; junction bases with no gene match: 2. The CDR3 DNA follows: TGTGCCAGCAGCCAGACTAGCGGGAAGACAGATACGCAGTATTTT. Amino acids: CASSQTSGKTDTQYF.

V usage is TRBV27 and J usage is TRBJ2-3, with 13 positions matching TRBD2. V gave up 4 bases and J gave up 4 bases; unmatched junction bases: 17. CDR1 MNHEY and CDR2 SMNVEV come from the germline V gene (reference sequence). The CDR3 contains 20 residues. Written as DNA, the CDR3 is TGTGCCAGCAGTTCTAGGACTAGCGGGGGAGTCCCAAATGGCGCAGATACGCAGTATTTT. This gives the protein CASSSRTSGGVPNGADTQYF.

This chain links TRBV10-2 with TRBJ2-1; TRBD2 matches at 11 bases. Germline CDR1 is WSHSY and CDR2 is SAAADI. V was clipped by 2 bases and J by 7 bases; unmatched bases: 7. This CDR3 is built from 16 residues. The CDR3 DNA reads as TGCGCCAGCAGTGAGGCGCTAGCGGGAGGTAAAAATGAGCAGTTCTTC. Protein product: CASSEALAGGKNEQFF.

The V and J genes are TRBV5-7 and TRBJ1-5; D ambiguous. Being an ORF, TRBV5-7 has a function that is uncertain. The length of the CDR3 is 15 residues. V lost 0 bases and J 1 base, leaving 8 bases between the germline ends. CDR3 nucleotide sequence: TGTGCCAGCAGCTTGGGCCTGCAGAGCAATCAGCCCCAGCATTTT. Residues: CASSLGLQSNQPQHF.

The chain's CDR3 is CASGAGLGGYTF. Here the CDR3 DNA reads TGTGCCAGCGGCGCAGGGCTGGGGGGCTACACCTTC. This chain links TRBV28 with TRBJ1-2; TRBD1 is a possible D gene (5 bases). The V end lost 8 bases, the J end lost 8 bases, and 15 bases lay between the germline ends. Germline V gives CDR1 MDHEN, CDR2 SYDVKM. The CDR3 runs 12 residues.

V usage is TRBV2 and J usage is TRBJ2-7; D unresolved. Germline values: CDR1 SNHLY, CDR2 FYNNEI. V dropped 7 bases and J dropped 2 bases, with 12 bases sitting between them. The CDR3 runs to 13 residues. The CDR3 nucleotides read TGTGCCAGCAATGTGGGCAGGACCTACGAGCAGTACTTC. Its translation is CASNVGRTYEQYF.

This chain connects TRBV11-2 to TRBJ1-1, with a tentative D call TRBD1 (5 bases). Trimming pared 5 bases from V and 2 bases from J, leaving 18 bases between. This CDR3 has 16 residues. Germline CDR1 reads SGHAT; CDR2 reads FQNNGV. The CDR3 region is CASSTQGGALNTEAFF. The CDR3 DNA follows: TGTGCCAGCAGCACCCAGGGAGGGGCCCTTAACACTGAAGCTTTCTTT.

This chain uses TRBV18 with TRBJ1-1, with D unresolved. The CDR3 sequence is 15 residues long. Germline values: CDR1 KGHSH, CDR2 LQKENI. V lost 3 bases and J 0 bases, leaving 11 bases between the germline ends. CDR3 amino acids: CASSPIGQLNTEAFF. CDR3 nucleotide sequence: TGTGCCAGCTCACCTATTGGGCAGCTGAACACTGAAGCTTTCTTT.

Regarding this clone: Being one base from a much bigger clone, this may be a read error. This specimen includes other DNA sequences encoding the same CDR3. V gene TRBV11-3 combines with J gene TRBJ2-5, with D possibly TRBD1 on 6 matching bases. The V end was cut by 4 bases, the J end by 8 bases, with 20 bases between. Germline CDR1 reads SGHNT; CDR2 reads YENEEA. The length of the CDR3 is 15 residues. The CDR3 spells CASSSGAPGTETQYF. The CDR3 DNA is TGTGCCAGCAGCTCAGGGGCGCCGGGAACTGAAACCCAGTACTTC.

CDR3 bases: TGTGCCAGCAGCTTAAACCCCCTCTATGGCTACACCTTC. Translated: CASSLNPLYGYTF. This chain joins TRBV11-2 and TRBJ1-2; D is uncertain. The CDR3 has 13 amino acids. CDR1 and CDR2 from the germline V gene are SGHAT and FQNNGV. The V and J ends lost 2 bases and 4 bases respectively, with 8 bases between them. Full variable domain (missing parts from reference TRBV11-2 and TRBJ1-2): EAGVAQSPRYKIIEKRQSVAFWCNPISGHATLYWYQQILGQGPKLLIQFQNNGVVDDSQLPKDRFSAERLKGVDSTLKIQPAKLEDSAVYLCASSLNPLYGYTFGSGTRLTVV.

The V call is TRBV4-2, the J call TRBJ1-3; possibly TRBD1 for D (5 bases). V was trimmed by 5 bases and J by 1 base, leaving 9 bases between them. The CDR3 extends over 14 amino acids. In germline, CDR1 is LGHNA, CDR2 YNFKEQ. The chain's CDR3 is CASSSGQSGNTIYF. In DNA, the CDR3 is TGTGCCAGCAGCTCGGGGCAGTCTGGAAACACCATATATTTT.

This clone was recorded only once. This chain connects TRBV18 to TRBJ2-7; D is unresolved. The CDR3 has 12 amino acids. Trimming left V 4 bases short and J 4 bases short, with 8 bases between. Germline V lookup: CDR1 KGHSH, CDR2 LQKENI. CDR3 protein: CASSRSEYEQYF. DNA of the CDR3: TGTGCCAGCTCACGTTCTGAATACGAGCAGTACTTC.

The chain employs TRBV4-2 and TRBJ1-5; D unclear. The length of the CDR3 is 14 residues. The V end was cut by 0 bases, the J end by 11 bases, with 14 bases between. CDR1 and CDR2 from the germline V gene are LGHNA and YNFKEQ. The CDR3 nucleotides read TGTGCCAGCAGCCAAGATAATCGGGTCATGGCCCAGCATTTT. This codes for CASSQDNRVMAQHF.

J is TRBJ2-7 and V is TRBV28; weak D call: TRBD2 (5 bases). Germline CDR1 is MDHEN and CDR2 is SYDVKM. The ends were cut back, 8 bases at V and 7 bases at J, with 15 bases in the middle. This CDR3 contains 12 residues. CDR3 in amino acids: CASLAGPGEQYF. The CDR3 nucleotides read TGTGCCAGCCTCGCCGGGCCGGGGGAGCAGTACTTC.

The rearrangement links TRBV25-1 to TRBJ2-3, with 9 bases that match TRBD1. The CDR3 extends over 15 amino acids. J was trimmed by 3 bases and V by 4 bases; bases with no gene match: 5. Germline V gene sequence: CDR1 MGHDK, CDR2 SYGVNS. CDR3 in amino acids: CASSGPGTGTDTQYF. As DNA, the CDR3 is TGTGCCAGCAGTGGGCCCGGGACAGGGACAGATACGCAGTATTTT.

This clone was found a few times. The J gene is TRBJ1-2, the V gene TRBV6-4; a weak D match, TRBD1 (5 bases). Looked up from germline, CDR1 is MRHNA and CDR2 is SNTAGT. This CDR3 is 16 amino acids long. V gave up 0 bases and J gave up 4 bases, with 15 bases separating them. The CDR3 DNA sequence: TGTGCCAGCAGTGACTCCGGGCAGGGCGGGCCCTATGGCTACACCTTC. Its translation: CASSDSGQGGPYGYTF.